Listed here are 2 T cell receptor beta chains from one sample, sequenced in a study of early T cells in non-severe SARS-CoV-2 infection. Via MiXCR, TCRdb re-called the 5' RACE reads, giving one row per CDR3 protein. This table has 70,000 or so distinct CDR3 sequences, around 10% appearing once. The starting material was whole blood, obtained at baseline. These receptors were taken from an adult who was a healthcare worker with PCR-confirmed SARS-CoV-2 infection or an uninfected control (not recorded which).

This clonotype has only a few counts. The chain has TRBV27 and TRBJ2-1, with 9 bases lining up with TRBD1. The ends lost 4 bases at V and 11 bases at J; junction bases unmatched: 15. The CDR3 covers 16 residues. CDR1 is MNHEY and CDR2 is SMNVEV in the germline V gene (reference sequence). Written as DNA, the CDR3 is TGTGCCAGCAGTTGGTCCGCCGGGACAGGGCTCCATAAGCAGTTCTTC. It yields the protein CASSWSAGTGLHKQFF.

This clonotype came up many times. This chain uses TRBV2 with TRBJ2-7; a possible D gene is TRBD1 (7 bases). Germline V CDR1 and CDR2: SNHLY, FYNNEI. V dropped 6 bases and J dropped 6 bases, with 21 bases sitting between them. The CDR3 contains 15 residues. CDR3 in amino acids: CASRVDRAGTTEQYF. The DNA of the CDR3 is TGTGCCAGCAGGGTTGACAGGGCGGGAACTACCGAGCAGTACTTC.